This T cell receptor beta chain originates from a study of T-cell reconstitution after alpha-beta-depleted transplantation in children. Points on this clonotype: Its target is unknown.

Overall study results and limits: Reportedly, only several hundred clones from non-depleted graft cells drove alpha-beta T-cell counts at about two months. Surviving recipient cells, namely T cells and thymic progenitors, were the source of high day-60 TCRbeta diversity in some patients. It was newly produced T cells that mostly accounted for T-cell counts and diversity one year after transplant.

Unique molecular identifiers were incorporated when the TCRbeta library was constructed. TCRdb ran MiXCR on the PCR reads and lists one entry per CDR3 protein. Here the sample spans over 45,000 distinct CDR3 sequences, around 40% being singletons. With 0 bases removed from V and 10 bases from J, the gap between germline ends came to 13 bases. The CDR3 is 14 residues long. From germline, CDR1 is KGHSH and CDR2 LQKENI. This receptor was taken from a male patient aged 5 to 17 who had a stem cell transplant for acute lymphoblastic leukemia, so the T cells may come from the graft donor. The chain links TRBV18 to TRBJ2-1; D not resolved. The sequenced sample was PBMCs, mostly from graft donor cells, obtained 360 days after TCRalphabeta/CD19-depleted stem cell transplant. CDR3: CASSPPRELGEQFF. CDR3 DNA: TGTGCCAGCTCACCACCGAGAGAACTGGGGGAGCAGTTCTTC.